These 27 T cell receptor beta chains were sequenced from one sample in a study of post-analysis software for immune sequencing data. Unique molecular identifiers featured in each of the TCR beta cDNA libraries. TCRdb independently ran MiXCR on the PCR reads; one entry per CDR3 protein. This table holds about 150,000 distinct CDR3 sequences, over 25% found once. Overall study findings and caveats: Five TRBV segments, TRBV5-6, TRBV5-1 and TRBV20-1 among them, were found more frequent in patients than controls.

Their antigens remain unidentified. Sequencing input: blood. The receptor set was obtained from a girl aged 5 to 17 with multiple sclerosis.

Comment on this clonotype: A much larger clonotype is one base distant, so this may be a read error. This chain links TRBV5-1 with TRBJ2-1, with 7 bases that match TRBD2. Germline V gene data show CDR1 as SGHRS and CDR2 as YFSETQ. The length of the CDR3 is 13 residues. CDR3 region: CASSSDLAGEQLF. In nucleotides, the CDR3 is TGCGCCAGCAGCTCCGATTTAGCGGGTGAGCAGCTCTTC.

The chain has TRBV18 and TRBJ1-5; possible D gene TRBD1, 6 bases. CDR3 length equals 15 residues. Germline CDR1 and CDR2: KGHSH and LQKENI. V lost 2 bases and J 0 bases, leaving 8 bases between the germline ends. The CDR3, as DNA: TGTGCCAGCTCACCAGGACAGAATAGCAATCAGCCCCAGCATTTT. Translating gives CASSPGQNSNQPQHF.

Details on this clonotype: The germline gene is not matched at one end of the junction; a read error may be the cause. The CDR3 DNA is TGCGCCAGCAGCTTTTCTGTTACAGAAGACGCTAACTGTGGCTACACCTTC. This translates into CASSFSVTEDANCGYTF. The J gene is TRBJ1-2, the V gene TRBV5-1; D remains unclear. Germline V gene lookup returns CDR1 SGHRS and CDR2 YFSETQ. The CDR3 runs 17 residues.

The rearrangement links TRBV6-5 to TRBJ1-5, with D tentatively TRBD1 (5 bases). V lost 6 bases and J 2 bases, leaving 17 bases between the germline ends. The germline CDR1 and CDR2 sequences are MNHEY and SVGAGI. The CDR3 contains 16 residues. In DNA, the CDR3 is TGTGCCAGCAGGCGGGGGGGGGAGGATGGCAATCAGCCCCAGCATTTT. Translating gives CASRRGGEDGNQPQHF.

Of note for this clonotype: Compared with germline, one end of the junction differs, possibly owing to a read error. The genes are TRBV28 and TRBJ2-4, with D possibly matching TRBD2 (5 bases). The CDR3 has 15 amino acids. Germline values: CDR1 MDHEN, CDR2 SYDVKM. The CDR3: CASSLGVLAKNIRYF. The CDR3 DNA reads as TGTGCCAGCAGTTTAGGGGTGCTAGCCAAAAACATTCGGTACTTC.

Ten or more counts support this clonotype. The chain carries TRBV6-5 and TRBJ2-1, with D perhaps matching TRBD2 (6 bases). Germline-derived CDR1 and CDR2 are MNHEY and SVGAGI. The CDR3 covers 16 residues. V was shortened by 6 bases and J by 10 bases, with 25 bases between the two germline ends. Here the CDR3 DNA reads TGTGCCAGCAGCCCTTCCTGGGGGGACCTACAGGCAGAGCAGTTCTTC. Its translation is CASSPSWGDLQAEQFF.

As DNA, the CDR3 is TGTGCCAGCAGCCTAAGCCTCAGACAAGCAGATACGCAGTATTTT. Translated, it gives CASSLSLRQADTQYF. This chain joins TRBV3-1 and TRBJ2-3; no clear D gene. The CDR3 covers 15 residues. The V and J ends lost 4 bases and 4 bases respectively, with 15 bases between them. Germline assignment: CDR1 LGHDT and CDR2 YNNKEL (reference sequence).

The table lists this clonotype with a few counts. J is TRBJ2-1 and V is TRBV5-1; possible D gene TRBD2, 5 bases. Germline CDR1 is SGHRS and CDR2 is YFSETQ. V dropped 4 bases and J dropped 12 bases, with 17 bases sitting between them. The CDR3 sequence is 13 residues long. The CDR3, as DNA: TGCGCCAGCAGCCTAGAACTAGTTAGTGGGCAGTTCTTC. This sequence encodes CASSLELVSGQFF.

The table lists this clonotype with a few counts. The genes are TRBV9 and TRBJ1-2, with TRBD1 matching over 7 bases. The V gene end was trimmed by 4 bases and the J gene end by 6 bases; junction bases not matched to a gene: 12. Germline V lookup: CDR1 SGDLS, CDR2 YYNGEE. There are 15 residues in the CDR3. The CDR3 here is CASSYSRQGGNGYTF. CDR3 coding DNA: TGTGCCAGCAGCTACTCCAGACAGGGAGGAAATGGCTACACCTTC.

This clonotype showed up many times. J is TRBJ1-2 and V is TRBV5-1; no definite D call. Trimming left V 0 bases short and J 4 bases short, with 13 bases between. This CDR3 has 15 residues. The germline V gene encodes CDR1 SGHRS and CDR2 YFSETQ. CDR3 in amino acids: CASSLDDWPAYGYTF. CDR3 in DNA: TGCGCCAGCAGCTTGGATGACTGGCCAGCCTATGGCTACACCTTC.

This clonotype was detected many times. V gene TRBV6-2 or TRBV6-3 combines with J gene TRBJ2-1, with 7 bases matching TRBD1. J gave up 7 bases and V 0 bases, and 6 bases lay outside the gene matches. The CDR3 consists of 15 residues. The germline V gene has CDR1 MNHEY and CDR2 SVGEGT. CDR3 sequence reads: CASSYSTGVENEQFF. CDR3 bases: TGTGCCAGCAGTTACTCTACAGGGGTGGAGAATGAGCAGTTCTTC.

This clonotype was detected ten times or more. This chain links TRBV20-1 with TRBJ2-5; 8 nucleotides agree with TRBD1. Germline lookup yields CDR1 DFQATT and CDR2 SNEGSKA (reference sequence). The CDR3 is 14 residues long. The V and J ends lost 5 bases and 2 bases, in that order; junction bases with no gene match: 7. CDR3 residues: CSALKGQEQETQYF. In DNA form, the CDR3 reads TGCAGTGCTTTAAAGGGACAGGAGCAAGAGACCCAGTACTTC.

This clonotype was counted at least ten times. The chain is built from TRBV5-1 and TRBJ2-7; 8 bases fit TRBD2. Per the germline V gene, CDR1 is SGHRS and CDR2 is YFSETQ. J gave up 1 base and V 2 bases, and 5 bases lay outside the gene matches. The CDR3 has 15 residues. The chain's CDR3 is CASSFGVAGSYEQYF. CDR3 nucleotide sequence: TGCGCCAGCAGCTTTGGAGTAGCGGGATCCTACGAGCAGTACTTC.

This clonotype was seen a few times. This chain joins TRBV7-9 and TRBJ1-2; no clear D gene. CDR3 length: 14 residues. CDR1 SEHNR and CDR2 FQNEAQ come from the germline V gene (reference sequence). Trimming left V 4 bases short and J 3 bases short, with 12 bases between. CDR3 residues: CASSYPTSYYGYTF. DNA for the CDR3: TGTGCCAGCAGCTACCCCACCAGTTACTATGGCTACACCTTC.

This rearrangement joins TRBV6-1 to TRBJ1-5; 8 bases are a match to TRBD1. Germline CDR1 is MNHNS and CDR2 is SASEGT. V lost 2 bases, J lost 5 bases, and 5 bases stayed unmatched. This CDR3 spans 15 amino acids. CDR3 in DNA: TGTGCCAGCAGTGAACTTGGGACAGGTGATCAGCCCCAGCATTTT. Translated: CASSELGTGDQPQHF.

This clonotype was found many times. V gene TRBV28 combines with J gene TRBJ2-7; 8 bases align to TRBD1. Germline values: CDR1 MDHEN, CDR2 SYDVKM. V was clipped by 2 bases and J by 0 bases; unmatched bases: 3. This CDR3 is 15 amino acids long. CDR3 DNA sequence: TGTGCCAGCAGTTTACTGGGACAGGTCTCCTACGAGCAGTACTTC. Its protein is CASSLLGQVSYEQYF.

In this sample, this clonotype turned up a few times. The genes are TRBV12-3 or TRBV12-4 and TRBJ2-7; the D gene is possibly TRBD2 (6 bases). Trimming shortened V by 3 bases and J by 7 bases, and 13 bases separated the two germline ends. The length of the CDR3 is 13 residues. As DNA, the CDR3 is TGTGCCAGCAGTTTCGGAGGGAGTCCAGAGCAGTACTTC. It codes for CASSFGGSPEQYF.

This clonotype was seen a handful of times. The J gene is TRBJ1-1, the V gene TRBV5-1; perhaps TRBD1 as D (5 bases). The CDR3 has 15 residues. Germline CDR1 is SGHRS and CDR2 is YFSETQ. Trimming removed 4 bases from V and 1 base from J, with 14 bases in between. The CDR3 DNA sequence: TGCGCCAGCAGCCCAAAGGGGTGGACGAACACTGAAGCTTTCTTT. It translates to CASSPKGWTNTEAFF.

The V and J genes are TRBV24-1 and TRBJ2-7, with TRBD2 matching over 7 bases. Trimming took 2 bases from V and 7 from J; bases not matched to a gene: 13. CDR1 is KGHDR and CDR2 is SFDVKD in the germline V gene. This CDR3 has 16 amino acids. CDR3 protein: CATSDSATSPYNEQYF. In nucleotides, the CDR3 is TGTGCCACCAGTGATTCTGCGACTAGCCCCTACAATGAGCAGTACTTC.

This clonotype showed up many times. The chain recombines TRBV29-1 with TRBJ2-1; maybe TRBD2 (6 bases). This CDR3 contains 13 residues. Germline loops: CDR1 SQVTM, CDR2 ANQGSEA. The V end was cut by 6 bases, the J end by 2 bases, with 11 bases between. CDR3 DNA: TGCAGCGTCCCGGGGGACCCCTACAATGAGCAGTTCTTC. Translated: CSVPGDPYNEQFF.

In its sample, this clonotype was seen once. This chain uses TRBV25-1 with TRBJ2-1; 8 bases align to TRBD2. V was clipped by 4 bases and J by 7 bases; unmatched bases: 9. Per germline, CDR1 MGHDK and CDR2 SYGVNS. The CDR3 runs to 15 residues. CDR3 nucleotide sequence: TGTGCCAGCAGTGGAACTAGCGGTTATTCGAATGAGCAGTTCTTC. Its protein product is CASSGTSGYSNEQFF.

Only a few counts were recorded for this clonotype. V and J are TRBV12-3 or TRBV12-4 and TRBJ1-2; tentatively, D is TRBD1 (5 bases). The CDR3 contains 20 residues. V was cut by 1 base and J by 5 bases, with 29 bases left in between. CDR3 amino acids: CASSLVVLDSANQGEYGYTF. CDR3 in DNA: TGTGCCAGCAGTTTAGTGGTATTAGACAGCGCGAACCAAGGGGAATATGGCTACACCTTC.

At least ten counts were recorded for this clonotype. V is TRBV6-4 and J is TRBJ2-3; a possible D gene is TRBD1 (5 bases). Germline-derived CDR1 and CDR2 are MRHNA and SNTAGT. This CDR3 is built from 13 residues. V was cut by 3 bases and J by 6 bases, with 10 bases left in between. The CDR3 loop is CASSEISGDTQYF. The DNA of the CDR3 is TGTGCCAGCAGTGAGATCTCAGGGGATACGCAGTATTTT.

This rearrangement joins TRBV7-3 to TRBJ1-4; 7 bases are a match to TRBD1. Germline V gene sequence: CDR1 SGHTA, CDR2 FQGTGA. Losses at the gene ends were 2 bases for V and 5 bases for J; bases not matched to a gene: 5. The length of the CDR3 is 15 residues. CDR3 amino acids: CASSLGADRNEKLFF. In DNA form, the CDR3 reads TGTGCCAGCAGCTTAGGGGCGGACAGGAATGAAAAACTGTTTTTT.

As for this clonotype: This sequence may be a read error, since a much larger clone differs from it by one base. The chain couples TRBV6-5 to TRBJ1-5, with 8 nucleotides matching TRBD1. The CDR3 has 15 amino acids. Germline values: CDR1 MNHEY, CDR2 SVGAGI. The CDR3 here is CAGSRTGQGNQPQHF. CDR3 nucleotides: TGTGCCGGCAGTAGGACAGGGCAGGGCAATCAGCCCCAGCATTTT.

This clonotype was found many times. The chain carries TRBV10-2 and TRBJ1-1; tentative D call: TRBD1 (5 bases). CDR3 length: 16 amino acids. V lost 0 bases, J lost 3 bases, and 14 bases lay in between. In germline, CDR1 is WSHSY, CDR2 SAAADI. Here the CDR3 reads CASSESATRADTEAFF. In nucleotides, the CDR3 is TGCGCCAGCAGTGAGTCGGCCACCAGGGCGGACACTGAAGCTTTCTTT.

J is TRBJ1-1 and V is TRBV20-1; no definite D call. Germline assignment: CDR1 DFQATT and CDR2 SNEGSKA (reference sequence). The CDR3 spans 14 residues. The germline V and J ends were trimmed by 3 bases and 3 bases, with 14 bases remaining between them. Here the CDR3 DNA reads TGCAGTGCTAGCGCGCAGAGGAAGGACACTGAAGCTTTCTTT. It specifies CSASAQRKDTEAFF.